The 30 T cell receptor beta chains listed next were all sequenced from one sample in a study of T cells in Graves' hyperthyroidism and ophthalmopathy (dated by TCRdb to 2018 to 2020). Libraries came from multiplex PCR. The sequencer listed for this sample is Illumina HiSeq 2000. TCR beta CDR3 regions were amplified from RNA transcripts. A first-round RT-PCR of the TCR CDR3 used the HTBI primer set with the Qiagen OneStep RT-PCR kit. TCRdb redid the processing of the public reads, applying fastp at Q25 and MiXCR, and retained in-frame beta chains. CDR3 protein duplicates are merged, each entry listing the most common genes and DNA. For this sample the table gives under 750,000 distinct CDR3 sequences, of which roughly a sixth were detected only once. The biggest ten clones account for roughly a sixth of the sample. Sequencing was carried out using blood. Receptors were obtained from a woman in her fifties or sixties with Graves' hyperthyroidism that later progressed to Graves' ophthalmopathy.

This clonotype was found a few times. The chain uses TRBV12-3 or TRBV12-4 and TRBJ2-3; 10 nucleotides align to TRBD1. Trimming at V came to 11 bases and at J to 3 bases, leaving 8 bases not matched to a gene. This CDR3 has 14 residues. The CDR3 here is CAGSRTGGTDTQYF. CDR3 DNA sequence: TGTGCCGGATCAAGGACAGGGGGAACAGATACGCAGTATTTT.

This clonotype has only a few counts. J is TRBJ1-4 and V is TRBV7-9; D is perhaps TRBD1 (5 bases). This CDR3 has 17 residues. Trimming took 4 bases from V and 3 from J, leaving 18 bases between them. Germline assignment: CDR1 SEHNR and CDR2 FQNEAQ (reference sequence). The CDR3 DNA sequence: TGTGCCAGCAGCTCTCTAGACCGGGGCGTATCTAATGAAAAACTGTTTTTT. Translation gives CASSSLDRGVSNEKLFF.

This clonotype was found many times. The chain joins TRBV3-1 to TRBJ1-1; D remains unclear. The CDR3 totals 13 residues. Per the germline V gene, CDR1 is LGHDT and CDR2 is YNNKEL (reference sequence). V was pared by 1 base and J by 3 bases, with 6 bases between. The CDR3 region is CASSQGPHTEAFF. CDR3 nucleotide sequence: TGTGCCAGCAGCCAAGGTCCACACACTGAAGCTTTCTTT. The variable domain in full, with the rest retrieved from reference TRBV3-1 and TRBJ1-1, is DTAVSQTPKYLVTQMGNDKSIKCEQNLGHDTMYWYKQDSKKFLKIMFSYNNKELIINETVPNRFSPKSPDKAHLNLHINSLELGDSAVYFCASSQGPHTEAFFGQGTRLTVV.

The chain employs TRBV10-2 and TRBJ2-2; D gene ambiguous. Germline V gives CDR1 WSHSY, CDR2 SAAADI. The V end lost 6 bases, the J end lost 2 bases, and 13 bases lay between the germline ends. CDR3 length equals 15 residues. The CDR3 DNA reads TGCGCCAGCAGCAAGGCCGATCCAAACACCGGGGAGCTGTTTTTT. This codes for CASSKADPNTGELFF.

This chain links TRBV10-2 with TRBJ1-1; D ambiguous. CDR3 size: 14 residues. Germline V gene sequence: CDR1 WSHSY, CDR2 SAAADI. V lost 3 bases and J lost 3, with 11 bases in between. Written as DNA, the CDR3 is TGCGCCAGCAGTGAAGACACTTGGGACACTGAAGCTTTCTTT. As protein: CASSEDTWDTEAFF.

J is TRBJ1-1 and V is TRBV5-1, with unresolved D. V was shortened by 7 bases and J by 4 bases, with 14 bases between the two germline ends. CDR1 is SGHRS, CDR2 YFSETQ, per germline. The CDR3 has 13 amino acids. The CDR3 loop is CASGGTGGTEAFF. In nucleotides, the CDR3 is TGCGCCAGCGGCGGCACCGGAGGCACTGAAGCTTTCTTT.

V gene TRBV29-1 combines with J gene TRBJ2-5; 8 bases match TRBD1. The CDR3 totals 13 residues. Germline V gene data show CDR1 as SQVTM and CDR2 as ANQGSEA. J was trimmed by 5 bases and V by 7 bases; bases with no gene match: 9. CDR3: CSALTGEMETQYF. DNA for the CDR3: TGCAGCGCCTTGACAGGGGAAATGGAGACCCAGTACTTC.

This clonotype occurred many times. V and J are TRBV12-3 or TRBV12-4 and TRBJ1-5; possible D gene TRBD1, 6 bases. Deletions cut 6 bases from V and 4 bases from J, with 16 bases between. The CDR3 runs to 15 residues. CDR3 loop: CASSLHQGTNQPQHF. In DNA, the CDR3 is TGTGCCAGCAGCCTACACCAGGGGACAAATCAGCCCCAGCATTTT.

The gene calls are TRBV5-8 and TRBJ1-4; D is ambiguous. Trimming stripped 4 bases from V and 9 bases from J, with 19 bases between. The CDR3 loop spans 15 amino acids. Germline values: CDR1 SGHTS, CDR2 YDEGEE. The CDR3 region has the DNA TGTGCCAGCAGCGACCGCACGAGGGCTCGGAAAAAACTGTTTTTT. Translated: CASSDRTRARKKLFF.

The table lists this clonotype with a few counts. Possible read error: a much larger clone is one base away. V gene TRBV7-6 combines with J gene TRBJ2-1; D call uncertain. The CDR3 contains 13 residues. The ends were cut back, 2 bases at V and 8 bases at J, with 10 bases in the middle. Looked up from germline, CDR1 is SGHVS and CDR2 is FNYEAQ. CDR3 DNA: TGTGCCAGCAGCTTACCTGTCGTCCATGAGCAGTTCTTC. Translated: CASSLPVVHEQFF. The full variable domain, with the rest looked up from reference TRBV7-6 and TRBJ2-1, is GAGVSQSPRYKVTKRGQDVALRCDPISGHVSLYWYRQALGQGPEFLTYFNYEAQQDKSGLPNDRFSAERPEGSISTLTIQRTEQRDSAMYRCASSLPVVHEQFFGPGTRLTVL.

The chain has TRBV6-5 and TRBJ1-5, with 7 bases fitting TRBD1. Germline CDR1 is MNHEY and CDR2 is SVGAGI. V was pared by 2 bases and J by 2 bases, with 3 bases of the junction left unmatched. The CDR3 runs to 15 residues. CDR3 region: CASSYGTEGNQPQHF. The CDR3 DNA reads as TGTGCCAGCAGTTACGGGACAGAGGGCAATCAGCCCCAGCATTTT.

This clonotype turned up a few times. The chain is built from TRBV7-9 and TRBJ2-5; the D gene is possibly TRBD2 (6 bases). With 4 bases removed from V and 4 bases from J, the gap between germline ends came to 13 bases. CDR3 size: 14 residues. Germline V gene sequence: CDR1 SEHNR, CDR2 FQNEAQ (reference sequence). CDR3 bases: TGTGCCAGCAGCTCGGAGGGTATTAGAGAGACCCAGTACTTC. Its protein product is CASSSEGIRETQYF.

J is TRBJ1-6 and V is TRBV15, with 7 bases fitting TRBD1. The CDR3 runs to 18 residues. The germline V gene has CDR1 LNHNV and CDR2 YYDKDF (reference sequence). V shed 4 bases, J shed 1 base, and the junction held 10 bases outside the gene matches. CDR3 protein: CATSNKGAWGSYNSPLHF. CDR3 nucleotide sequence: TGTGCCACCAGCAACAAGGGGGCCTGGGGGTCCTATAATTCACCCCTCCACTTT.

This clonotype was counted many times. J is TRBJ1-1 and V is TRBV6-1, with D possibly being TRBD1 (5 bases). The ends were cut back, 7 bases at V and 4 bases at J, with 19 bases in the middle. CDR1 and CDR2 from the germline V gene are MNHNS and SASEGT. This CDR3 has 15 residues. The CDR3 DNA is TGTGCCAGCACCCTAAGCAGGGTAATTGGCACTGAAGCTTTCTTT. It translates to CASTLSRVIGTEAFF.

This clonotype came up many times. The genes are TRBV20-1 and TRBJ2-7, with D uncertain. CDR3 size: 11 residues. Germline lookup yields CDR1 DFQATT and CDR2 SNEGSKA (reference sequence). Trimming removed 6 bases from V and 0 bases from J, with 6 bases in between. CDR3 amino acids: CSAGYSYEQYF. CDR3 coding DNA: TGCAGTGCGGGTTACTCCTACGAGCAGTACTTC.

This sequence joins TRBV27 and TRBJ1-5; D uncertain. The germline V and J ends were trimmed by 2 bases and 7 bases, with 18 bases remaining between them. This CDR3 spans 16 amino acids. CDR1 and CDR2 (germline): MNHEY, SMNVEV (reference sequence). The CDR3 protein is CASSLGWGDGNQPQHF. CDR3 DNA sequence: TGTGCCAGCAGTTTAGGGTGGGGTGATGGAAACCAGCCCCAGCATTTT.

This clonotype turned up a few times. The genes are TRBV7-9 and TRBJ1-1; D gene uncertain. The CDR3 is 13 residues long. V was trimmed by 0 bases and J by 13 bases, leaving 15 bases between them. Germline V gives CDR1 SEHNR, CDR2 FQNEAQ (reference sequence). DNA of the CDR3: TGTGCCAGCAGCTTAGCAGCAACCTCCGTTGTTTTCTTT. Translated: CASSLAATSVVFF.

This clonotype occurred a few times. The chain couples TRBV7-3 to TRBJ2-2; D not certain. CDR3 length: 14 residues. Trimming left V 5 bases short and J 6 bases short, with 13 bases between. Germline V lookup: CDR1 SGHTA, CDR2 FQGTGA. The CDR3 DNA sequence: TGTGCCAGCAGCGCGACTGTAAGCGCCGGGGAGCTGTTTTTT. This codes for CASSATVSAGELFF.

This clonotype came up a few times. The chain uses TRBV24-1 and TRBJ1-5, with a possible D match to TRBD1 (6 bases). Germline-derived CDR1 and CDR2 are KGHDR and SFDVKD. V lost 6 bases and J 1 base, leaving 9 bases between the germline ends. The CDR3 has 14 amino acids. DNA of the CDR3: TGTGCCACCAGTACAGGGATAAGCAATCAGCCCCAGCATTTT. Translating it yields CATSTGISNQPQHF.

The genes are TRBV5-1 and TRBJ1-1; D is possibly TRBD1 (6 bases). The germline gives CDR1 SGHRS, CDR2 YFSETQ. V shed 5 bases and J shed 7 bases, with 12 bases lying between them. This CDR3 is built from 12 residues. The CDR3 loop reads CASRFDRSEAFF. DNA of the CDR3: TGCGCCAGCAGATTCGACAGGAGTGAAGCTTTCTTT.

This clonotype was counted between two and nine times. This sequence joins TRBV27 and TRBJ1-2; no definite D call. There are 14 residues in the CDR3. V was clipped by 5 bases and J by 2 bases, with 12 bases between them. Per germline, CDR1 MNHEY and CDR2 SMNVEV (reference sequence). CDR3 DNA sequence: TGTGCCAGCAGTCCAATGGCCGGGAACTATGGCTACACCTTC. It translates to CASSPMAGNYGYTF.

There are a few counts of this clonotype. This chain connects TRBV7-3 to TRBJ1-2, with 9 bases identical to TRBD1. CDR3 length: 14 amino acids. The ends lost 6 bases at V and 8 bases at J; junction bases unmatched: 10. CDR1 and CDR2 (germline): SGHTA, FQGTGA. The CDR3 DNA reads TGTGCCAGCAGTCCCACGGGACAGGGCGAGGGCTACACCTTC. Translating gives CASSPTGQGEGYTF.

CDR3 coding DNA: TGTGCCAGCAGCTCCTCAGGGTTGGGGAACACTGAAGCTTTCTTT. Its translation is CASSSSGLGNTEAFF. This sequence joins TRBV28 and TRBJ1-1, with a tentative D call TRBD1 (5 bases). The CDR3 consists of 15 residues. Germline-derived CDR1 and CDR2 are MDHEN and SYDVKM. The V gene lost 6 bases and the J gene lost 1 base, with 15 bases spanning the gap.

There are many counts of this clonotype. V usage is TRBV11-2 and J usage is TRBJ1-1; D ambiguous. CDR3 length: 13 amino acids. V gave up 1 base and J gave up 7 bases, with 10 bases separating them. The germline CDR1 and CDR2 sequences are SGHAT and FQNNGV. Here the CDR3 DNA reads TGTGCCAGCAGCTTAGTGGAACCCGGTGAAGCTTTCTTT. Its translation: CASSLVEPGEAFF. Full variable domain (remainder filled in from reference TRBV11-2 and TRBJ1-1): EAGVAQSPRYKIIEKRQSVAFWCNPISGHATLYWYQQILGQGPKLLIQFQNNGVVDDSQLPKDRFSAERLKGVDSTLKIQPAKLEDSAVYLCASSLVEPGEAFFGQGTRLTVV.

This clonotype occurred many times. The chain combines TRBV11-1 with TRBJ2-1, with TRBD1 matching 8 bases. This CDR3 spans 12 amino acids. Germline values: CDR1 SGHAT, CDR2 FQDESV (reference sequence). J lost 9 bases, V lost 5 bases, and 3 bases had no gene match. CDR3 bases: TGTGCCAGCAGCCTACAGGGGGGTGAGCAGTTCTTC. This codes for CASSLQGGEQFF.

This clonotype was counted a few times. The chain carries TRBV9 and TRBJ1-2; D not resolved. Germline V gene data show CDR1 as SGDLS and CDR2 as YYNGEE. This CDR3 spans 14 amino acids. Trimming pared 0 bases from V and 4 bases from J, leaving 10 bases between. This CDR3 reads CASSVGVESYGYTF. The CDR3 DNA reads TGTGCCAGCAGCGTAGGAGTGGAATCCTATGGCTACACCTTC.

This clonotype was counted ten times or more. CDR3 sequence: CASSLAIGDRDGNTIYF. For the CDR3, the DNA is TGCGCCAGCAGCTTGGCAATAGGGGACAGGGACGGAAACACCATATATTTT. This chain links TRBV5-1 with TRBJ1-3; 9 nucleotides align to TRBD1. Germline V gene sequence: CDR1 SGHRS, CDR2 YFSETQ. The CDR3 contains 17 residues. After removal of 0 bases from V and 4 bases from J, the junction contained 8 bases not matched to a gene.

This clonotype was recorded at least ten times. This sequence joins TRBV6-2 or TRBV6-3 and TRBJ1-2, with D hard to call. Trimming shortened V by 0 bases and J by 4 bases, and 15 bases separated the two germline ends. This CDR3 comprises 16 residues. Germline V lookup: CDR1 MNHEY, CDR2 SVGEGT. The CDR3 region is CASSYSVAGGSYGYTF. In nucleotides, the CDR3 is TGTGCCAGCAGTTACTCAGTAGCCGGCGGGAGCTATGGCTACACCTTC.

The CDR3 DNA reads TGCAGCGTTGAGTCTCCAGGGAGCTATGGCTACACCTTC. The encoded protein is CSVESPGSYGYTF. The chain combines TRBV29-1 with TRBJ1-2; the D gene is possibly TRBD1 (5 bases). Germline CDR1 SQVTM, CDR2 ANQGSEA. The CDR3 has 13 amino acids. Trimming took off 3 bases at V and 4 bases at J, with 12 bases between the two ends.

The CDR3 protein is CASSFLGTVDTQYF. For the CDR3, the DNA is TGTGCCAGCAGCTTTTTAGGGACAGTGGATACGCAGTATTTT. This chain connects TRBV5-6 to TRBJ2-3; TRBD1 matches at 7 bases. This CDR3 contains 14 residues. J lost 6 bases, V lost 2 bases, and 6 bases had no gene match. In germline, CDR1 is SGHDT, CDR2 YYEEEE.